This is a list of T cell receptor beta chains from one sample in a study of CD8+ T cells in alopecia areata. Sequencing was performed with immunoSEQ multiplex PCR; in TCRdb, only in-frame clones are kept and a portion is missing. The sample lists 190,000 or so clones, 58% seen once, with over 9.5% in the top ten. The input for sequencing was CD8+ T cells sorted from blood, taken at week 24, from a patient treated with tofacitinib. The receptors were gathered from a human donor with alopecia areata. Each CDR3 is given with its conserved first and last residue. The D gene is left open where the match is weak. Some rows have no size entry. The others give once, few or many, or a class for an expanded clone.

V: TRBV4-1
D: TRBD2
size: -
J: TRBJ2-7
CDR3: CASSQVTSGGLEQYF
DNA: TGCGCCAGCAGCCAAGTGACTAGCGGGGGCCTAGAGCAGTACTTC

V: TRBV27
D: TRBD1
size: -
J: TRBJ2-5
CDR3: CASSPLQGADETQYF
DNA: TGTGCCAGCAGTCCCCTACAGGGGGCGGATGAGACCCAGTACTTC

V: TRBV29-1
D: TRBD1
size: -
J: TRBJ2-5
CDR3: CSVGPGTGGKTQYF
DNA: TGCAGCGTTGGTCCCGGGACAGGGGGAAAGACCCAGTACTTC

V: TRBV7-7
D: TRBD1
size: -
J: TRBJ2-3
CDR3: CASSLDRGTDTQYF
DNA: TGTGCTAGCAGCTTAGACAGGGGCACAGATACGCAGTATTTT

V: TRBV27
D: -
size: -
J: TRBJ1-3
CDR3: CASSFDGFALFF
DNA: TGTGCCAGCAGTTTTGATGGGTTCGCCCTCTTTTTT

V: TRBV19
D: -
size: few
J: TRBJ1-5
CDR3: CASSIVGGPHNQPQHF
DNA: TGTGCCAGTAGTATAGTCGGAGGGCCCCACAATCAGCCCCAGCATTTT

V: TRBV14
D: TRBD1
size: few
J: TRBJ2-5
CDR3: CASSTTGEETQYF
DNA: TGTGCCAGCAGCACGACAGGGGAAGAGACCCAGTACTTC

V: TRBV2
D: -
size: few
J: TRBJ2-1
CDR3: CASSQQDNEQFF
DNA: TGTGCCAGCAGTCAACAGGACAATGAGCAGTTCTTC

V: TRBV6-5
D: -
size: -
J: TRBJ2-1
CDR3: CASSHLSEQFF
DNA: TGTGCCAGCAGTCATCTGTCGGAGCAGTTCTTC

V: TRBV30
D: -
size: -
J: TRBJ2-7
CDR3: CAWSVGQGDEQYF
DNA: TGTGCCTGGAGTGTAGGTCAGGGAGACGAGCAGTACTTC

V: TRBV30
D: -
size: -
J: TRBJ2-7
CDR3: CAWGLPSSYEQYF
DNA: TGTGCCTGGGGGCTCCCAAGCTCCTACGAGCAGTACTTC

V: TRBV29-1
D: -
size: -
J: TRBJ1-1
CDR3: CSVVYTVMPEAFF
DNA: TGCAGCGTTGTGTACACTGTCATGCCTGAAGCTTTCTTT

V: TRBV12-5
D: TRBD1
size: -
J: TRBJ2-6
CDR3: CASVGQAAGANVLTF
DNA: TGTGCTAGTGTGGGACAGGCGGCCGGGGCCAACGTCCTGACTTTC

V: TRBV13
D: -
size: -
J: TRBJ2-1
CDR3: CASSLADSSYNEQFF
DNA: TGTGCCAGCAGCTTAGCGGACAGCTCCTACAATGAGCAGTTCTTC

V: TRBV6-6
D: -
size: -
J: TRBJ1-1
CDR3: CASSYSLPRTDTEAFF
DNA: TGTGCCAGCAGTTACTCTTTACCTCGGACAGACACTGAAGCTTTCTTT

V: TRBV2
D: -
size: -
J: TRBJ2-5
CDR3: CASSGAAQYF
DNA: TGTGCCAGCTCCGGGGCGGCCCAGTACTTC

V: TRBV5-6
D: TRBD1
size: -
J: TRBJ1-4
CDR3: CASSLGRGAKKLFF
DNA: TGTGCCAGCAGCTTGGGCAGGGGGGCGAAAAAACTGTTTTTT

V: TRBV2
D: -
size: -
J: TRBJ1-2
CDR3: CASSEVGYGYTF
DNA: TGTGCCAGCAGTGAAGTAGGTTATGGCTACACCTTC

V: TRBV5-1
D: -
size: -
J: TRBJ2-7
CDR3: CASSLAYDYEQYF
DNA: TGCGCCAGCAGCTTGGCGTACGACTACGAGCAGTACTTC

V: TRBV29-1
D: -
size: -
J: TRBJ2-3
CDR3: CSVDYGWDTDTQYF
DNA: TGCAGCGTTGATTATGGGTGGGACACAGATACGCAGTATTTT

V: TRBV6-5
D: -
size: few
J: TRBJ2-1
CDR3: CASSYDGVSSYNEQFF
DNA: TGTGCCAGCAGTTACGATGGGGTGAGCTCCTACAATGAGCAGTTCTTC

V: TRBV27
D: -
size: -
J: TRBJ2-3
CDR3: CASAVGSTDTQYF
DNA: TGTGCCAGCGCTGTTGGAAGCACAGATACGCAGTATTTT

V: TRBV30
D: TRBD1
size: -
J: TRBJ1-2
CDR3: CAGNRGQSIGYTF
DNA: TGTGCCGGAAACAGGGGGCAGTCGATTGGCTACACCTTC

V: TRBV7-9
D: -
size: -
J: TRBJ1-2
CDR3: CASSWEGGYTF
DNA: TGTGCCAGCAGCTGGGAGGGTGGCTACACCTTC

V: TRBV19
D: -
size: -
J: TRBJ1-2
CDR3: CASSIGRAHGYTF
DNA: TGTGCCAGTAGTATAGGACGGGCCCATGGCTACACCTTC

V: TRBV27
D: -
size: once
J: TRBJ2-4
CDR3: CASSPLPVHIQYF
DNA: TGTGCCAGCAGTCCACTACCAGTGCACATTCAGTACTTC

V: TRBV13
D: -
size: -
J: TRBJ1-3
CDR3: CASSLRGTGNTIYF
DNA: TGTGCCAGCAGCTTAAGGGGGACTGGAAACACCATATATTTT

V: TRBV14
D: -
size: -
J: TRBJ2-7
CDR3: CASSLTGPTYEQYF
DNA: TGTGCCAGCAGCCTTACGGGACCGACCTACGAGCAGTACTTC

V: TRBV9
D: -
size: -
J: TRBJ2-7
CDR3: CASSIQDSPIYEQYF
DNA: TGTGCCAGCAGCATACAGGACAGTCCGATCTACGAGCAGTACTTC

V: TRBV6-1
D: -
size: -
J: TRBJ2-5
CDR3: CASSRWTDQETQYF
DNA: TGTGCCAGCAGTAGGTGGACAGACCAAGAGACCCAGTACTTC

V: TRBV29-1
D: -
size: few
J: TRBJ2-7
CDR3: CSVEVTGQSSYEQYF
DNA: TGCAGCGTTGAAGTCACGGGCCAGAGCTCCTACGAGCAGTACTTC

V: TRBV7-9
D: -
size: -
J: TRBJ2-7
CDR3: CASSPALGGDSYEQYF
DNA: TGTGCCAGCAGCCCCGCACTTGGCGGGGATTCCTACGAGCAGTACTTC

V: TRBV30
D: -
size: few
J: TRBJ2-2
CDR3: CAWSVNIYTGELFF
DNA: TGTGCCTGGAGTGTAAACATCTACACCGGGGAGCTGTTTTTT

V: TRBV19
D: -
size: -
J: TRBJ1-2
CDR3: CATKWGSYGYTF
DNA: TGTGCCACCAAATGGGGCAGCTATGGCTACACCTTC

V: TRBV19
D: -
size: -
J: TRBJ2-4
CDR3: CASRGDMSPADIQYF
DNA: TGTGCCAGTAGAGGGGATATGTCACCAGCGGACATTCAGTACTTC

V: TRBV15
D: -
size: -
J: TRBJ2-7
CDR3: CATSRDTLESYEQYF
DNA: TGTGCCACCAGCAGAGACACTCTAGAATCCTACGAGCAGTACTTC

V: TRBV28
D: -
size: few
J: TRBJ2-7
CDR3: CASSLANGEQYF
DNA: TGTGCCAGCAGTTTGGCGAACGGCGAGCAGTACTTC

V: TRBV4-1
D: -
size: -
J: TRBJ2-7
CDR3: CASSWGGGGPYEQYF
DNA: TGCGCCAGCAGCTGGGGTGGTGGGGGACCTTACGAGCAGTACTTC

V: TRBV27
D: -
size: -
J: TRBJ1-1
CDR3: CASSPRGTLNTEAFF
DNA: TGTGCCAGCAGTCCGAGAGGGACATTGAACACTGAAGCTTTCTTT

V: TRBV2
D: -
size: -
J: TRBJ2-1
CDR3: CASSEQRNEQFF
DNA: TGTGCCAGCAGTGAACAAAGGAATGAGCAGTTCTTC

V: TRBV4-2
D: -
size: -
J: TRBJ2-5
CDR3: CASSPRDSGGTQYF
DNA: TGTGCCAGCAGCCCTCGGGATAGCGGCGGGACCCAGTACTTC

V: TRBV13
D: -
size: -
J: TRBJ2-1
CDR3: CASSLITNEQFF
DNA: TGTGCCAGCAGCTTAATCACGAATGAGCAGTTCTTC

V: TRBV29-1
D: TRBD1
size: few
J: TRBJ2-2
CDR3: CSIPRTGSVTGELFF
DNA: TGCAGCATCCCGAGGACAGGCTCGGTCACCGGGGAGCTGTTTTTT

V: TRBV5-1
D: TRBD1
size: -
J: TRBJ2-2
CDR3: CASSLGGQGRGENGELFF
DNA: TGCGCCAGCAGCTTGGGAGGACAGGGAAGAGGAGAAAACGGGGAGCTGTTTTTT

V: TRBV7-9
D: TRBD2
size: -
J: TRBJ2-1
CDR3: CASSLRTSGGAREQFF
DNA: TGTGCCAGCAGCTTACGGACTAGCGGGGGGGCACGGGAGCAGTTCTTC

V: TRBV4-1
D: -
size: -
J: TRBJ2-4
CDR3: CASSQDMQGGKNIQYF
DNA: TGCGCCAGCAGCCAAGATATGCAGGGTGGCAAAAACATTCAGTACTTC

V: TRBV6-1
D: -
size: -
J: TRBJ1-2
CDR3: CASSEVFGTTNYGYTF
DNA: TGTGCCAGCAGTGAAGTTTTTGGGACAACCAACTATGGCTACACCTTC

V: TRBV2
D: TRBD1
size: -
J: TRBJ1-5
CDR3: CASRATGERRNQPQHF
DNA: TGTGCCAGCAGGGCCACAGGGGAGAGGCGCAATCAGCCCCAGCATTTT

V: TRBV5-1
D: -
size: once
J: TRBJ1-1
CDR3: CASSLNTNTEAFF
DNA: TGCGCCAGCAGCTTAAACACGAACACTGAAGCTTTCTTT

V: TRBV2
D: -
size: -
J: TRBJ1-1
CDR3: CASSESGLGTEAFF
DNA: TGTGCCAGCAGTGAATCAGGGTTGGGCACTGAAGCTTTCTTT